Detailed here is one T cell receptor beta chain. Profiling relied on immunoSEQ multiplex PCR, and the TCRdb table lists in-frame clones only, not all of them. Among around 19,000 clones, more than 70% were seen once, and the ten largest hold approximately 20%. V was clipped by 3 bases and J by 0 bases, with 16 bases between them. CDR1 is SGHRS, CDR2 YFSETQ, per germline. The CDR3 spans 17 residues. The source of the sample is a study of somatic mutations in cytotoxic T cells in rheumatoid arthritis. This receptor was identified in a woman between 45 and 60 years old in good health. The gene calls are TRBV5-1 and TRBJ2-1; no definite D call. The sequenced material came from CD8+ T cells sorted from blood. The DNA of the CDR3 is TGCGCCAGCAGCTATCGGACCGTTCGGAGCTCCTACAATGAGCAGTTCTTC. Protein sequence: CASSYRTVRSSYNEQFF.